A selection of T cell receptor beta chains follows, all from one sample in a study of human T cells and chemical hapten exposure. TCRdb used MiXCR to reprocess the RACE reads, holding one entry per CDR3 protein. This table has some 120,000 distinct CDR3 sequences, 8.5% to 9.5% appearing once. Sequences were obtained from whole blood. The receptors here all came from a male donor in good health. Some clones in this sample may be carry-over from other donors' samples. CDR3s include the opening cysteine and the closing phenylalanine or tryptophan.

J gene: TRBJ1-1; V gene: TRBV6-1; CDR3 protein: CASRFPLGEIEAFF
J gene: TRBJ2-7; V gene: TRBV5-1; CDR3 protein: CASSRVWNEQYF
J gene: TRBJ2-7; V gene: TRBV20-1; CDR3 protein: CSALRQACYEQYF
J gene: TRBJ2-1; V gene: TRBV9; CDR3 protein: CASSVKPAGGRAGDEQFF
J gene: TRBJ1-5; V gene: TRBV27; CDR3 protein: CASSQRHSPEPQHF
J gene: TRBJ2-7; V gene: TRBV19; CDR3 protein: CARGVLAPSYEQYF
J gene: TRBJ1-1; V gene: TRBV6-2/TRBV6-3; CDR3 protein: CASSLETGVFEAFF
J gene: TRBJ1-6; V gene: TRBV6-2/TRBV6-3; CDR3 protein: CASSYPAGSGNSPLHF
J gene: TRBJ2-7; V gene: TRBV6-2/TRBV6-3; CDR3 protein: CASIQGLANEQYF
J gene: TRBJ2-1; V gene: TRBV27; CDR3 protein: CASSLFGTGSYNEQFF
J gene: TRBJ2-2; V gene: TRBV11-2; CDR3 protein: CASSPTMDRANTGELFF
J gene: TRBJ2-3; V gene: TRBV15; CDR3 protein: CATSGGLTDTQYF